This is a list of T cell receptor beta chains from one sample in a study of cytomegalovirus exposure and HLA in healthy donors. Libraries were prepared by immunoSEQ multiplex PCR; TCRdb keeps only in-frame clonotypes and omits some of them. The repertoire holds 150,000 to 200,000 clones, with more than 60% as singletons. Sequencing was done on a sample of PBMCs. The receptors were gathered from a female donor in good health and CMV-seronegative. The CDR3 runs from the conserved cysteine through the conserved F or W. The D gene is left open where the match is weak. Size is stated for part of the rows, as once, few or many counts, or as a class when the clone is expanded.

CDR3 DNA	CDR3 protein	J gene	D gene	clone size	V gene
TGCAGCGGTAGCGGGACGAACACCGGGGAGCTGTTTTTT	CSGSGTNTGELFF	TRBJ2-2	TRBD2	NA	TRBV29-1
TGCGCCAGCAGCCTAGACGGGACAGGGGTAGAAAAACTGTTTTTT	CASSLDGTGVEKLFF	TRBJ1-4	TRBD1	NA	TRBV5-1
TGTGCCAGCGGGGCTGTCAGCTCCTACAATGAGCAGTTCTTC	CASGAVSSYNEQFF	TRBJ2-1	NA	NA	TRBV6-5
TGTGCCAGCAGCTTAGGGGCAGGGCTCGAGGAAAAACTGTTTTTT	CASSLGAGLEEKLFF	TRBJ1-4	NA	NA	TRBV13
TGTTCCAGCAGCTTCAGCCAAGAGACCCAGTACTTC	CSSSFSQETQYF	TRBJ2-5	NA	NA	TRBV7-9
TGTGCCAGCAGCTCCACGGTACTCTACTCCTACGAGCAGTACTTC	CASSSTVLYSYEQYF	TRBJ2-7	NA	NA	TRBV7-9
TGTGCCAGCAGTTTCCCCGGGGGACTATTGTTCTTC	CASSFPGGLLFF	TRBJ2-1	TRBD2	few	TRBV27
TGCAGCGTTACAGGGGGGTCTGGGGCCAACGTCCTGACTTTC	CSVTGGSGANVLTF	TRBJ2-6	TRBD1	NA	TRBV29-1
TGTGCCTGGAGAGATAGCGGTAGGATATGGGAGACCCAGTACTTC	CAWRDSGRIWETQYF	TRBJ2-5	NA	NA	TRBV30
TGTGCGGCCGCCGGGAGCGGGGAGCTGTTTTTT	CAAAGSGELFF	TRBJ2-2	NA	NA	TRBV25-1
TGTGCCAGCAGCACGCTAGCGGGAAACGTTGAGCAGTTCTTC	CASSTLAGNVEQFF	TRBJ2-1	TRBD2	once	TRBV6-1
TGTGCCAGCAGTTCGGTAGCGGGGGGAGGGAACGAGCAGTACTTC	CASSSVAGGGNEQYF	TRBJ2-7	TRBD2	NA	TRBV6-5
TGTGCCAGCAGTCCCTCTAGCGGACTCACAGATACGCAGTATTTT	CASSPSSGLTDTQYF	TRBJ2-3	TRBD2	once	TRBV5-6
TGTGCCAGCAGTTTGACAGCTAACTATGGCTACACCTTC	CASSLTANYGYTF	TRBJ1-2	NA	once	TRBV28
TGTGCCAGCACCTTGGGACTAGCGGGCGGTGGGGAGCTGTTTTTT	CASTLGLAGGGELFF	TRBJ2-2	TRBD2	few	TRBV6-5
TGTGCCAGTAGATCCACAGGGTATCAGCCCCAGCATTTT	CASRSTGYQPQHF	TRBJ1-5	NA	once	TRBV19
TGTGCCAGTAGTATAGGTAGCGGGGAGGTTTTTGGAGAGACCCAGTACTTC	CASSIGSGEVFGETQYF	TRBJ2-5	TRBD2	NA	TRBV19
TGTGCCAGCTCACGGGACAGCTCTGGAAACACCATATATTTT	CASSRDSSGNTIYF	TRBJ1-3	TRBD1	NA	TRBV18
TGTGCCAGCAGCTTAGACCGGGACAGGGATTATGGCTACACCTTC	CASSLDRDRDYGYTF	TRBJ1-2	TRBD1	NA	TRBV7-8
TGTGCCAGCAGTCTTACAGGGGGGGAGACCCAGTACTTC	CASSLTGGETQYF	TRBJ2-5	TRBD1	NA	TRBV13
TGTGCCAGCACCGAAGGGGGATTTGGGAACACCATATATTTT	CASTEGGFGNTIYF	TRBJ1-3	NA	NA	TRBV6-5
TGTGCCAGCAGCCCCTCGGGTGACAATGAGCAGTTCTTC	CASSPSGDNEQFF	TRBJ2-1	NA	NA	TRBV7-7